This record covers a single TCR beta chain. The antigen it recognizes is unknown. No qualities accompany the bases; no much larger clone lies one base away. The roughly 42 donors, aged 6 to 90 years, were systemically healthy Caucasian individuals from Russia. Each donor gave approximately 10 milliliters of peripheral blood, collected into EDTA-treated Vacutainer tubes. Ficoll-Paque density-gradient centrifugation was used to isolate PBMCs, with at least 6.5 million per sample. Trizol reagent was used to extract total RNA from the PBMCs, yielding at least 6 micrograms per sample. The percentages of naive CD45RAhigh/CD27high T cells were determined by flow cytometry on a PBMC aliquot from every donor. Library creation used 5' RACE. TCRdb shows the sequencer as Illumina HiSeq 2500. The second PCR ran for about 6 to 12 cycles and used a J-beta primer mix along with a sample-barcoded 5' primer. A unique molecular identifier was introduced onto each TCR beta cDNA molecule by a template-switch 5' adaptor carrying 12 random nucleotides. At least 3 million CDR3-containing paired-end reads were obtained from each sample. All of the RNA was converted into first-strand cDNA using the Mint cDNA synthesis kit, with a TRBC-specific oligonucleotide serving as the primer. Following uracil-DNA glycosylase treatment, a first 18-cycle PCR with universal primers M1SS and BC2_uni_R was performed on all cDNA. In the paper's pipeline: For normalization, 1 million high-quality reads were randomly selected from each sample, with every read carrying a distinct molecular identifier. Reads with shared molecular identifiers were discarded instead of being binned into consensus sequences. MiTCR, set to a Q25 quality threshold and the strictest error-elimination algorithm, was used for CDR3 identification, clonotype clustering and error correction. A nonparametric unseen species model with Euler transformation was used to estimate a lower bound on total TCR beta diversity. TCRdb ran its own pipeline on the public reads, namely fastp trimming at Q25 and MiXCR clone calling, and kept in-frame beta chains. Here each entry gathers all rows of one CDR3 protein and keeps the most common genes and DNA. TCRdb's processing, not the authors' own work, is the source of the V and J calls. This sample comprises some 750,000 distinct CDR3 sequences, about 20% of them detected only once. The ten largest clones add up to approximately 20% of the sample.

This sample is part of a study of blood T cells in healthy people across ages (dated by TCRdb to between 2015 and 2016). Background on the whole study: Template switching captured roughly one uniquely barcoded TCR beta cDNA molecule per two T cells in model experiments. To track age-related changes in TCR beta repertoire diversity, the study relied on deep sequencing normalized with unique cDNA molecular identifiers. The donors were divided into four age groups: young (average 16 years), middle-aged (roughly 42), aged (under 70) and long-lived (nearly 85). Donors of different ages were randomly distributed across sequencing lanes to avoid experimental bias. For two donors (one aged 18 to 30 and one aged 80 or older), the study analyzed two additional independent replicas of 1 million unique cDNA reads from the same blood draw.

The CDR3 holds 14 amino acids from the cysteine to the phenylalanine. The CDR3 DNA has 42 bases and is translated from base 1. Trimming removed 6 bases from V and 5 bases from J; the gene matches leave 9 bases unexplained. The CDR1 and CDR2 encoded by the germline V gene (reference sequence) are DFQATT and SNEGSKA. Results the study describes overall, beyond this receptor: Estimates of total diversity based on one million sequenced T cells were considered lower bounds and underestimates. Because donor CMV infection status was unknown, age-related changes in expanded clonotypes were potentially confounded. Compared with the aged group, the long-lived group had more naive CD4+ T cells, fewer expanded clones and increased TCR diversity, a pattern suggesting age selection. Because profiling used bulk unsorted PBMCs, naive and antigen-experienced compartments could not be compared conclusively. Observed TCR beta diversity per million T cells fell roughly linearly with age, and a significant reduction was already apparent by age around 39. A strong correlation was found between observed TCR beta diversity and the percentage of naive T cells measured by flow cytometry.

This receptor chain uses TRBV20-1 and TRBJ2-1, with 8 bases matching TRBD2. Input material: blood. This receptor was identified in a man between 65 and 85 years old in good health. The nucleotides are TGCAGTGCCGACCAGCGGGGGCATCACAATGAGCAGTTCTTC. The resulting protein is CSADQRGHHNEQFF.